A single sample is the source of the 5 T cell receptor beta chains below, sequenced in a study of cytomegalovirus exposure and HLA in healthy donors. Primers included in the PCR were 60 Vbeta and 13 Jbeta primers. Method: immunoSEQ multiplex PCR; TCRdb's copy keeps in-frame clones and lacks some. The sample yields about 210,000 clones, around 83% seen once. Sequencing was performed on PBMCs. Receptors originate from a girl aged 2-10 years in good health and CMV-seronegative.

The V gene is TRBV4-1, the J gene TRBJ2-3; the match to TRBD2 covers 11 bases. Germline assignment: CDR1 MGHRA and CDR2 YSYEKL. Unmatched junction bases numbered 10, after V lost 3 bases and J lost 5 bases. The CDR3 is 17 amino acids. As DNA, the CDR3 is TGCGCCAGCAGCCAGTACTTAGCGGGAGGGCCGATAGATACGCAGTATTTT. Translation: CASSQYLAGGPIDTQYF.

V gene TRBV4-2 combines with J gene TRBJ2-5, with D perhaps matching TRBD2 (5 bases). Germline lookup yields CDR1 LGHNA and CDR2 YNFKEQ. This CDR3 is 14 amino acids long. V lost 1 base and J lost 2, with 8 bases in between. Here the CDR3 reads CASSQGTPQETQYF. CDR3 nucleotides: TGTGCCAGCAGCCAAGGGACTCCGCAAGAGACCCAGTACTTC.

The CDR3 is CATSRGRQGAYEQYF. CDR3 coding DNA: TGTGCCACCAGCAGGGGCCGACAGGGAGCCTACGAGCAGTACTTC. The J gene is TRBJ2-7, the V gene TRBV15; 7 bases fit TRBD1. The CDR3 totals 15 residues. Germline lookup yields CDR1 LNHNV and CDR2 YYDKDF (reference sequence). Losses at the gene ends were 3 bases for V and 2 bases for J; bases not matched to a gene: 7.

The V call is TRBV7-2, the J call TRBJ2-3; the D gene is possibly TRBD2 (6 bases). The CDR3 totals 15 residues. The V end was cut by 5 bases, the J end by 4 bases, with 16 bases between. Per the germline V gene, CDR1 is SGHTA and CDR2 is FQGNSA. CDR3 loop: CASSPLEGRADTQYF. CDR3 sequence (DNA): TGTGCCAGCAGCCCTCTGGAGGGAAGGGCAGATACGCAGTATTTT.

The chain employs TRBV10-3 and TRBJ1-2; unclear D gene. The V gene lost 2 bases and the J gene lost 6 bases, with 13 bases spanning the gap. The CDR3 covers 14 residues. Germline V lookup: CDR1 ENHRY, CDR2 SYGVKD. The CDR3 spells CAISEGGRTDGYTF. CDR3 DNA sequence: TGTGCCATCAGTGAGGGAGGCCGGACCGATGGCTACACCTTC.